The 32 T cell receptor beta chains listed next were all sequenced from one sample in a study of shared clonotypes between healthy human individuals. Sequencing used immunoSEQ multiplex PCR; TCRdb keeps in-frame clones, though not all of them. The sample contains about 2,500,000 clones, over 85% of which appear only once. Sequencing input: naive CD4+ T cells sorted from blood. Regarding subset: CD45RA+ positively selected. All receptors derive from a man between 18 and 29 years old in good health.

The table lists this clone with a count of one. J is TRBJ2-7 and V is TRBV7-9; D is unclear. Trimming took 6 bases from V and 0 from J, leaving 21 bases between them. CDR1 and CDR2 from the germline V gene are SEHNR and FQNEAQ (reference sequence). The length of the CDR3 is 17 residues. The CDR3: CASRYPSGTRSSYEQYF. In DNA form, the CDR3 reads TGTGCCAGCAGGTATCCAAGTGGAACAAGGAGCTCCTACGAGCAGTACTTC.

In regard to this clone: Distinct nucleotide sequences in the sample also encode this CDR3. The chain links TRBV18 to TRBJ2-7; D unresolved. The V gene lost 3 bases and the J gene lost 3 bases, with 9 bases spanning the gap. CDR3 length equals 13 residues. CDR1 is KGHSH, CDR2 LQKENI, per germline. Here the CDR3 reads CASSPGSGYEQYF. As DNA, the CDR3 is TGTGCCAGCTCACCGGGGTCGGGCTACGAGCAGTACTTC.

Here the CDR3 reads CASSVGGIYNSPLHF. The CDR3 DNA reads TGTGCCAGTAGTGTTGGGGGGATCTATAATTCACCCCTCCACTTT. The rearrangement links TRBV19 to TRBJ1-6; D might be TRBD1 (5 bases). Between the trimmed V and J ends, which lost 5 bases and 3 bases, there was a span of 11 bases. The CDR3 contains 15 residues. The germline CDR1 and CDR2 sequences are LNHDA and SQIVND (reference sequence).

A few counts support this clone. The V call is TRBV7-9, the J call TRBJ1-1, with D unclear. The CDR3 sequence is 13 residues long. Trimming shortened V by 5 bases and J by 3 bases, and 10 bases separated the two germline ends. CDR1 is SEHNR and CDR2 is FQNEAQ in the germline V gene (reference sequence). This CDR3 reads CASSRNMDTEAFF. CDR3 sequence (DNA): TGTGCCAGCAGCCGTAACATGGACACTGAAGCTTTCTTT.

The chain employs TRBV6-1 and TRBJ1-2; 7 bases fit TRBD1. The CDR3 has 12 residues. Per the germline V gene, CDR1 is MNHNS and CDR2 is SASEGT. J gave up 4 bases and V 6 bases, and 2 bases lay outside the gene matches. The chain's CDR3 is CASSRQGYGYTF. The CDR3 nucleotides are TGTGCCAGCAGCCGACAGGGCTATGGCTACACCTTC.

The chain carries TRBV7-2 and TRBJ2-5; D is possibly TRBD2 (5 bases). CDR3 size: 13 residues. V lost 2 bases to trimming and J lost 3 bases, with 7 bases between them. Germline CDR1 SGHTA, CDR2 FQGNSA. The CDR3, as DNA: TGTGCCAGCAGCTTAACTAGGGAAGAGACCCAGTACTTC. It encodes CASSLTREETQYF.

This clone was counted once. J is TRBJ2-7 and V is TRBV6-1; D unresolved. Trimming removed 4 bases at V and 4 bases at J, with 17 bases between. Looked up from germline, CDR1 is MNHNS and CDR2 is SASEGT. The length of the CDR3 is 15 residues. The CDR3 protein is CASSAGLRREYEQYF. Written as DNA, the CDR3 is TGTGCCAGCAGTGCCGGCTTAAGAAGGGAATACGAGCAGTACTTC.

The chain couples TRBV4-2 to TRBJ2-3, with no clear D. This CDR3 is 16 amino acids long. In germline, CDR1 is LGHNA, CDR2 YNFKEQ. Trimming removed 0 bases from V and 1 base from J, with 11 bases in between. CDR3 in DNA: TGTGCCAGCAGCCAAGATCTCAGGCTGGGCACAGATACGCAGTATTTT. Its translation is CASSQDLRLGTDTQYF.

The chain couples TRBV27 to TRBJ1-1; D gene unclear. CDR1 MNHEY and CDR2 SMNVEV come from the germline V gene (reference sequence). Trimming shortened V by 2 bases and J by 5 bases, and 12 bases separated the two germline ends. The CDR3 loop spans 14 amino acids. CDR3 nucleotide sequence: TGTGCCAGCAGTTTAAGGTGGGAGATGACTGAAGCTTTCTTT. Translation gives CASSLRWEMTEAFF.

The chain couples TRBV29-1 to TRBJ2-3, with 9 bases matching TRBD2. Germline-derived CDR1 and CDR2 are SQVTM and ANQGSEA. The CDR3 has 15 residues. The junction had 9 bases not matched to a gene; V was cut back by 4 bases and J by 4 bases. The CDR3 here is CSVGGISGRADTQYF. In DNA, the CDR3 is TGCAGCGTTGGCGGTATTAGCGGGAGAGCAGATACGCAGTATTTT.

On this clone: In the same sample, other DNA sequences code for this CDR3. CDR3 amino acids: CASSPTSVSSYEQYF. Here the CDR3 DNA reads TGTGCCAGCTCACCAACTAGCGTTAGCTCCTACGAGCAGTACTTC. J is TRBJ2-7 and V is TRBV18, with 7 positions matching TRBD2. Germline V gives CDR1 KGHSH, CDR2 LQKENI. This CDR3 is built from 15 residues. The ends lost 2 bases at V and 0 bases at J; junction bases unmatched: 4.

This chain joins TRBV18 and TRBJ2-5; D gene ambiguous. Deletions cut 1 base from V and 5 bases from J, with 8 bases between. The CDR3 covers 13 residues. In germline, CDR1 is KGHSH, CDR2 LQKENI. The CDR3 DNA sequence: TGTGCCAGCTCACCACGAATATTGGAGACCCAGTACTTC. This translates into CASSPRILETQYF.

The rearrangement uses TRBV18 and TRBJ2-1, with no clear D. Germline values: CDR1 KGHSH, CDR2 LQKENI. CDR3 length: 16 residues. V was cut by 0 bases and J by 3 bases, with 12 bases left in between. CDR3 sequence reads: CASSPPVPFLYNEQFF. CDR3 coding DNA: TGTGCCAGCTCACCACCGGTCCCTTTCCTCTACAATGAGCAGTTCTTC.

This sequence joins TRBV28 and TRBJ2-7, with TRBD1 identical over 8 bases. Trimming at V came to 4 bases and at J to 5 bases, leaving 7 bases not matched to a gene. The CDR3 length is 14 residues. Per germline, CDR1 MDHEN and CDR2 SYDVKM. For the CDR3, the DNA is TGTGCCAGCAGTTACCGGACAGGGAGCAACGAGCAGTACTTC. Translation gives CASSYRTGSNEQYF.

The genes are TRBV6-5 and TRBJ1-6, with D perhaps matching TRBD1 (6 bases). Germline V gives CDR1 MNHEY, CDR2 SVGAGI. The V and J ends lost 6 bases and 7 bases respectively, with 13 bases between them. This CDR3 comprises 14 residues. The CDR3, as DNA: TGTGCCAGCAGGACGACAGGAGGCAATTCACCCCTCCACTTT. Translating it yields CASRTTGGNSPLHF.

This clone was counted a single time. The chain couples TRBV6-1 to TRBJ2-1, with D perhaps given as TRBD1 or TRBD2 (5 bases each). V gave up 6 bases and J gave up 11 bases, with 17 bases separating them. This CDR3 is 13 amino acids long. Germline V gene sequence: CDR1 MNHNS, CDR2 SASEGT. The CDR3 region is CASRSQMGTQQFF. The CDR3 DNA reads as TGTGCCAGCAGAAGTCAAATGGGGACGCAGCAGTTCTTC.

This clone was seen a single time. The chain recombines TRBV6-1 with TRBJ1-6; D uncertain. V lost 4 bases, J lost 6 bases, and 13 bases lay in between. CDR3 length: 15 residues. Germline V gene lookup returns CDR1 MNHNS and CDR2 SASEGT. CDR3 nucleotides: TGTGCCAGCAGTGGGGGTGGGGTGCCTAATTCACCCCTCCACTTT. Translated, it gives CASSGGGVPNSPLHF.

This chain links TRBV5-1 with TRBJ2-7; D is uncertain. The length of the CDR3 is 13 residues. The V and J ends lost 1 base and 1 base respectively, with 6 bases between them. Germline V gene data show CDR1 as SGHRS and CDR2 as YFSETQ. CDR3 DNA: TGCGCCAGCAGCTTGACAGCTTCCTACGAGCAGTACTTC. Its protein product is CASSLTASYEQYF.

V gene TRBV7-3 combines with J gene TRBJ2-2; 11 nucleotides agree with TRBD1. Germline lookup yields CDR1 SGHTA and CDR2 FQGTGA. The CDR3 length is 16 residues. The V gene end was trimmed by 0 bases and the J gene end by 4 bases; junction bases not matched to a gene: 1. The CDR3 DNA reads as TGTGCCAGCAGCTTAACAGGGACAGGGGGCACCGGGGAGCTGTTTTTT. This sequence encodes CASSLTGTGGTGELFF.

V usage is TRBV2 and J usage is TRBJ2-7; D may be TRBD2 (7 bases). Trimming removed 7 bases at V and 1 base at J, with 17 bases between. The CDR3 length is 15 residues. Germline values: CDR1 SNHLY, CDR2 FYNNEI. CDR3 in DNA: TGTGCCAGCACCGAGGAACAGGGAGGGTCCTACGAGCAGTACTTC. Amino acids: CASTEEQGGSYEQYF.

Remarks on this clone: The identical CDR3 is also encoded by other nucleotide sequences in the sample. The chain combines TRBV10-3 with TRBJ2-7; D remains unclear. V was clipped by 0 bases and J by 4 bases, with 4 bases between them. Germline V gene lookup returns CDR1 ENHRY and CDR2 SYGVKD. This CDR3 is built from 12 residues. The CDR3: CAISESTYEQYF. In nucleotides, the CDR3 is TGTGCCATCAGTGAGTCGACGTACGAGCAGTACTTC.

The chain joins TRBV28 to TRBJ1-6; no reliable D call. V was cut by 4 bases and J by 11 bases, with 9 bases left in between. CDR3 length equals 12 residues. Germline CDR1 and CDR2: MDHEN and SYDVKM. The CDR3 loop is CASSYVHPPLHF. CDR3 DNA sequence: TGTGCCAGCAGTTACGTACATCCACCCCTCCACTTT.

For this clone: Other nucleotide sequences in the sample specify the same CDR3. The chain combines TRBV5-1 with TRBJ2-7, with D perhaps TRBD1 (6 bases). The V end lost 0 bases, the J end lost 4 bases, and 11 bases lay between the germline ends. Germline CDR1 reads SGHRS; CDR2 reads YFSETQ. This CDR3 spans 14 amino acids. The CDR3: CASSLDRAFYEQYF. The CDR3 region has the DNA TGCGCCAGCAGCTTGGACAGGGCATTTTACGAGCAGTACTTC.

The rearrangement joins TRBV4-1 to TRBJ1-1, with D uncertain. Looked up from germline, CDR1 is MGHRA and CDR2 is YSYEKL. Trimming removed 1 base from V and 2 bases from J, with 14 bases in between. This CDR3 comprises 16 residues. Written as DNA, the CDR3 is TGCGCCAGCAGCCAAGTGGTCGGCCAACTTAACACTGAAGCTTTCTTT. It specifies CASSQVVGQLNTEAFF.

The chain couples TRBV5-6 to TRBJ2-4; D is perhaps TRBD2 (5 bases). With 0 bases removed from V and 3 bases from J, the gap between germline ends came to 10 bases. The germline V gene encodes CDR1 SGHDT and CDR2 YYEEEE. The CDR3 consists of 15 residues. The CDR3 nucleotides read TGTGCCAGCAGCTTGGCCGGGATACTCAAAAACATTCAGTACTTC. This translates into CASSLAGILKNIQYF.

The gene calls are TRBV12-5 and TRBJ2-3; D is ambiguous. Trimming took 7 bases from V and 0 from J, leaving 11 bases between them. Per the germline V gene, CDR1 is LGHNT and CDR2 is FRNRAP. CDR3 length: 14 residues. The DNA of the CDR3 is TGTGCTAGTGCTCCGTCCGGGAGCACAGATACGCAGTATTTT. Protein: CASAPSGSTDTQYF. Full variable domain (rest looked up from reference TRBV12-5 and TRBJ2-3): DARVTQTPRHKVTEMGQEVTMRCQPILGHNTVFWYRQTMMQGLELLAYFRNRAPLDDSGMPKDRFSAEMPDATLATLKIQPSEPRDSAVYFCASAPSGSTDTQYFGPGTRLTVL.

The rearrangement joins TRBV6-4 to TRBJ2-1; TRBD2 is a possible D gene (5 bases). The V end lost 0 bases, the J end lost 0 bases, and 15 bases lay between the germline ends. This CDR3 spans 18 amino acids. CDR1 and CDR2 (germline): MRHNA, SNTAGT. Written as DNA, the CDR3 is TGTGCCAGCAGTGACTCACCCGGACTCTCCCTCTCCTACAATGAGCAGTTCTTC. Translated: CASSDSPGLSLSYNEQFF.

The chain links TRBV19 to TRBJ2-7, with D tentatively TRBD1 (6 bases). This CDR3 comprises 14 residues. V dropped 10 bases and J dropped 5 bases, with 21 bases sitting between them. Germline V gene lookup returns CDR1 LNHDA and CDR2 SQIVND (reference sequence). The CDR3 region is CATTDRPGNHEQYF. The CDR3 nucleotides read TGTGCCACAACCGACAGGCCGGGGAACCACGAGCAGTACTTC.

The chain uses TRBV18 and TRBJ1-5; D unresolved. Trimming removed 5 bases from V and 2 bases from J, with 10 bases in between. This CDR3 is 14 amino acids long. Germline assignment: CDR1 KGHSH and CDR2 LQKENI. In DNA form, the CDR3 reads TGTGCCAGCTCAGAGGGCTGGGGCAATCAGCCCCAGCATTTT. As protein: CASSEGWGNQPQHF.

This chain links TRBV7-2 with TRBJ2-3; 9 nucleotides agree with TRBD2. V was clipped by 3 bases and J by 4 bases; unmatched bases: 5. Germline V CDR1 and CDR2: SGHTA, FQGNSA. CDR3 length: 15 residues. The CDR3 reads CASSFPGLAPDTQYF. The CDR3 DNA reads TGTGCCAGCAGCTTCCCCGGACTAGCGCCAGATACGCAGTATTTT. Full variable domain (missing parts from reference TRBV7-2 and TRBJ2-3): GAGVSQSPSNKVTEKGKDVELRCDPISGHTALYWYRQSLGQGLEFLIYFQGNSAPDKSGLPSDRFSAERTGGSVSTLTIQRTQQEDSAVYLCASSFPGLAPDTQYFGPGTRLTVL.

The rearrangement links TRBV5-4 to TRBJ1-3; TRBD1 aligns across 8 bases. Trimming took 4 bases from V and 0 from J; bases not matched to a gene: 9. CDR1 and CDR2 from the germline V gene are SGHNT and YYREEE (reference sequence). The CDR3 is 17 residues long. The CDR3 nucleotides are TGTGCCAGCAGCCATGCCGGGACAGGAGCCTCTGGAAACACCATATATTTT. Its protein is CASSHAGTGASGNTIYF. Using reference TRBV5-4 and TRBJ1-3 for the parts outside the CDR3, the full variable domain is ETGVTQSPTHLIKTRGQQVTLRCSSQSGHNTVSWYQQALGQGPQFIFQYYREEENGRGNFPPRFSGLQFPNYSSELNVNALELDDSALYLCASSHAGTGASGNTIYFGEGSWLTVV.

The chain combines TRBV5-4 with TRBJ2-3; weak D call: TRBD2 (5 bases). The germline gives CDR1 SGHNT, CDR2 YYREEE (reference sequence). Trimming took off 4 bases at V and 0 bases at J, with 9 bases between the two ends. The CDR3 extends over 14 amino acids. The CDR3 spells CASSRTSSTDTQYF. CDR3 nucleotide sequence: TGTGCCAGCAGCCGGACTTCTAGCACAGATACGCAGTATTTT.